The following is a TCR beta chain sequence with its context. The target antigen is unknown. Primers: 60 Vbeta forward and 13 Jbeta reverse. Produced via immunoSEQ multiplex PCR; TCRdb's table is partial and in-frame only. The repertoire holds around 150,000 clones, with 75% to 80% as singletons. These data come from a study of cytomegalovirus exposure and HLA in healthy donors. Overall study context: The study placed approximately 78% of its 398 genotyped donors in the Caucasian-associated ancestry cluster.

Broader study findings: TCR beta V segments were, for the most part, productive about 87% or about 30% of the time in an earlier analysis. Immune exposure information available was restricted to CMV serostatus.

In germline, CDR1 is PRHDT, CDR2 FYEKMQ (reference sequence). The CDR3 totals 14 residues. J gave up 4 bases and V 3 bases, and 3 bases lay outside the gene matches. This chain connects TRBV13 to TRBJ1-5; TRBD1 agrees at 7 bases. This receptor was identified in a man aged 50-59 years in good health and CMV-seropositive. Sequenced input: PBMCs. DNA for the CDR3: TGTGCCAGCAGCTTTGGGACAGCAAATCAGCCCCAGCATTTT. This gives the protein CASSFGTANQPQHF. Combining the CDR3 with reference TRBV13 and TRBJ1-5 gives the whole variable domain AAGVIQSPRHLIKEKRETATLKCYPIPRHDTVYWYQQGPGQDPQFLISFYEKMQSDKGSIPDRFSAQQFSDYHSELNMSSLELGDSALYFCASSFGTANQPQHFGDGTRLSIL.